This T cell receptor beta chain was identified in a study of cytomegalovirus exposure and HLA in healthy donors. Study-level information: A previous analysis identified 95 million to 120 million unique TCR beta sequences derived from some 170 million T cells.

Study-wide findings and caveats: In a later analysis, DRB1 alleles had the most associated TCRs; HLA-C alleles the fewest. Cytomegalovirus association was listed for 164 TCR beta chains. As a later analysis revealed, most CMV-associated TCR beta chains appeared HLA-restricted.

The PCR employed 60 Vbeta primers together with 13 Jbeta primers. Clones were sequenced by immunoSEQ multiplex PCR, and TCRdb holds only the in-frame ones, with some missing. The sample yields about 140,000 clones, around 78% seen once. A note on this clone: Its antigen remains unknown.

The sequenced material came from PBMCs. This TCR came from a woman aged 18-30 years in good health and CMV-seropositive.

CDR3 protein: CAISDQGDYGYTF. CDR3 DNA: TGTGCCATCAGTGATCAGGGGGACTATGGCTACACCTTC. V usage is TRBV10-3 and J usage is TRBJ1-2, with 7 nucleotides matching TRBD1. Germline V gene data show CDR1 as ENHRY and CDR2 as SYGVKD. V lost 3 bases, J lost 3 bases, and 1 base stayed unmatched. CDR3 length: 13 amino acids.